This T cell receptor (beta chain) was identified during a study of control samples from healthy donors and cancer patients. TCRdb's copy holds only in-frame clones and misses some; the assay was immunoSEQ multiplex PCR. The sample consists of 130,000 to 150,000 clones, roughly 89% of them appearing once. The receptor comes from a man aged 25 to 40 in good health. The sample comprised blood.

CDR3 sequence (DNA): TGTGCCAGCAGGATTATAGGAGGAATGAACACTGAAGCTTTCTTT. It encodes CASRIIGGMNTEAFF. The chain is built from TRBV28 and TRBJ1-1; D remains ambiguous. The germline gives CDR1 MDHEN, CDR2 SYDVKM. This CDR3 spans 15 amino acids. The V end was cut by 6 bases, the J end by 0 bases, with 14 bases between.